This T cell receptor delta chain was sequenced in a study of delta chains in infants with herpesvirus infections (dated by TCRdb to the early 2020s). With respect to the entire study: From birth, the study prospectively followed a Ugandan infant birth cohort to characterize gammadelta T cell responses to primary cytomegalovirus (CMV) infection. The study looked for a public fetal Vdelta1/Vgamma8 gammadelta TCR clonotype in infants infected with CMV after birth. gammadelta TCRs were sequenced from PBMC obtained from approximately 19 CMV-infected infants (one congenitally infected) and several CMV-uninfected infants for whom sufficient sample was available. Blood samples from the infants were grouped into approximate ages of 1.5, 4, 8 and 12 months. Previously published Belgian fetal and cord blood gammadelta TCR data were included only for comparison and were not generated in this cohort. Study-wide findings and limitations: Public-clonotype frequency among Vdelta1 cells appeared to be inversely correlated with age at infection and was observed to decay rapidly, seemingly without persisting beyond roughly two months. Detection of the public clonotype was limited to the first time point after infection, and the public clonotype was not found in uninfected infants or in infants infected after 120 days. The public Vdelta1 clonotype appeared in 4 of 18 CMV-infected infants: three infected postnatally before 120 days of age, plus the congenitally infected infant. Presence of the public clonotype at levels below the detection limit might still occur in CMV-uninfected infants. A small sample size and the lack of race- or environment-matched controls were noted by the authors, because CMV is acquired by nearly all Ugandans before adulthood.

The CDR3 measures 22 amino acids from cysteine to phenylalanine. The sequence is cut down to CDR3 DNA, 66 bases in frame from base 1. The germline V gene supplies CDR1 TSWWSYY and CDR2 QGS. Ends trimmed: V by 2 bases, J by 0 bases; bases unmatched to a gene: 24. Pregnant women getting prenatal care were recruited in Kampala, Uganda, and their infants were enrolled; maternal HIV status had to be documented. Families received weekly visits, and collection of infant clinical information, oral swabs and peripheral blood began at 6 weeks of age and continued every 4 months after that. Blood was collected in heparin tubes, and PBMC were isolated by Ficoll-Paque density gradient centrifugation and cryopreserved. This clone was found a few times. Its antigen is unknown. Base qualities were left out, and no much larger clone turns up one base away. Library preparation was by RT-PCR. To generate TCR cDNA, PBMC RNA underwent reverse transcription with SuperScript II using gamma-chain- and delta-chain-specific primers. Purification of cDNA was performed with AMPure XP beads, after which the cDNA was amplified and indexed with Illumina adapters by means of the Nextera XT Index Kit. gammadelta TCR libraries were sequenced on an Illumina MiSeq with a V2 300-cycle kit. The original pipeline was this. Using MiXCR v2.1.12, CDR3 sequences were assembled, and reads were mapped onto D, J and V genes obtained from GenBank. VDJtools v1.2.1 was used to perform repertoire analyses of the CDR3 clonotypes. TCRdb reanalyzed the public reads with the CATT caller, and identical DNA sequences were merged afterwards. What appears here as the V and J calls and clone size reflects TCRdb's work, not the paper's. The sample table contains 1,200 or so delta-chain clones; only one count was recorded for roughly 29% of them. The ten largest clones add up to approximately 8.8% of the sample.

The chain was built from TRDV1 and TRDJ1; 7 bases in the junction line up with TRDD3. This sequence originates from a human donor who was a Ugandan infant, either HIV-exposed or HIV-unexposed (not recorded which). Sequenced material: peripheral blood, taken at time point 2 of longitudinal follow-up. Read as DNA, the sequence is TGTGCTCTTGGGGAATTAAGCCTCCCACCATATACTGGGGAGAAGTACACCGATAAACTCATCTTT. It specifies CALGELSLPPYTGEKYTDKLIF.